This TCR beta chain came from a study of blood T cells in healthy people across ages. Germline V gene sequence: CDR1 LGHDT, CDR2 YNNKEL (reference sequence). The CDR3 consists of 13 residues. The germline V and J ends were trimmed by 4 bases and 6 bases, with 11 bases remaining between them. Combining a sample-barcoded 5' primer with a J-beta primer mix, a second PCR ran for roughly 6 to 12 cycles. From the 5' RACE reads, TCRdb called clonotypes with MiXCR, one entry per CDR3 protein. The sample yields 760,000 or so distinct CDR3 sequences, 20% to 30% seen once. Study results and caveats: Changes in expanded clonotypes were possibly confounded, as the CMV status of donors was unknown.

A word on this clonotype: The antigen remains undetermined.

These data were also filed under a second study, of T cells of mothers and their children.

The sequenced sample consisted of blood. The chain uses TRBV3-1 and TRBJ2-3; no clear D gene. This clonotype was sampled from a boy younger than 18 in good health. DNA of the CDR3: TGTGCCAGCAGCCTCGTCGGTATCGATACGCAGTATTTT. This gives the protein CASSLVGIDTQYF.